These 15 T cell receptor beta chains were all obtained from the same sample, sequenced in a study of CD8 T cells in Susac syndrome (dated by TCRdb to about 2019). Library generation was performed with the immunoSEQ multiplex PCR assay. RNA was extracted using the RNeasy kit, and roughly 0.45 to 1 microgram was reverse transcribed with random hexamers. TCRdb handled the public reads itself, with Q25 trimming in fastp and clone calling in MiXCR, and kept productive beta chains. Each CDR3 protein gets just one entry, which takes the most common genes and DNA from the rows behind it. A total of 150,000 to 180,000 distinct CDR3 sequences appear in this sample, roughly 95% of them only once. The ten largest clones capture 0.14% to 0.15% of the sample. What was sequenced was CD8+ T cells from PBMCs. The origin of the receptors is a human donor with multiple sclerosis.

The V call is TRBV19, the J call TRBJ1-5; 7 nucleotides line up with TRBD1. With V trimmed by 6 bases and J by 7 bases, 6 bases remained unmatched. This CDR3 is 13 amino acids long. Germline lookup yields CDR1 LNHDA and CDR2 SQIVND (reference sequence). Here the CDR3 reads CASRPGQAQPQHF. The CDR3 DNA is TGTGCCAGTAGGCCAGGACAGGCCCAGCCCCAGCATTTT.

This rearrangement joins TRBV9 to TRBJ2-5; 8 bases fit TRBD1. J lost 5 bases, V lost 0 bases, and 6 bases had no gene match. The CDR3 loop spans 15 amino acids. Germline lookup yields CDR1 SGDLS and CDR2 YYNGEE. The CDR3 sequence: CASSVGGQDGETQYF. The CDR3 nucleotides are TGTGCCAGCAGCGTAGGGGGACAGGACGGGGAGACCCAGTACTTC.

V usage is TRBV7-9 and J usage is TRBJ2-7; 7 bases align to TRBD1. V was pared by 5 bases and J by 5 bases, with 6 bases of the junction left unmatched. Germline assignment: CDR1 SEHNR and CDR2 FQNEAQ (reference sequence). There are 13 residues in the CDR3. The CDR3 DNA reads as TGTGCCAGCAGCCCGGACAGGTACCACGAGCAGTACTTC. This sequence encodes CASSPDRYHEQYF.

The J gene is TRBJ2-1, the V gene TRBV7-3, with D possibly matching TRBD1 (6 bases). This CDR3 spans 14 amino acids. The V end lost 0 bases, the J end lost 6 bases, and 9 bases lay between the germline ends. Germline loops: CDR1 SGHTA, CDR2 FQGTGA. The CDR3 DNA follows: TGTGCCAGCAGCTTAACCCCCAGGGGCAATGAGCAGTTCTTC. This gives the protein CASSLTPRGNEQFF.

This rearrangement joins TRBV7-9 to TRBJ2-3, with 7 bases that match TRBD2. The germline V gene encodes CDR1 SEHNR and CDR2 FQNEAQ (reference sequence). Trimming cost V 3 bases and J 5 bases; bases outside gene matches: 8. CDR3 length equals 15 residues. The CDR3 spells CASSFELAKGDTQYF. The CDR3, as DNA: TGTGCCAGCAGCTTCGAACTAGCGAAGGGAGATACGCAGTATTTT.

The chain is built from TRBV6-6 and TRBJ1-1; TRBD1 might be the D (5 bases). V lost 2 bases, J lost 8 bases, and 9 bases lay in between. Germline V gives CDR1 MNHNY, CDR2 SVGAGI (reference sequence). The CDR3 is 12 amino acids. Written as DNA, the CDR3 is TGTGCCAGCAGTTACCCGGCAGGGGAAGCTTTCTTT. It is translated as CASSYPAGEAFF.

This clonotype was seen a single time. The rearrangement uses TRBV3-1 and TRBJ2-2; D is undetermined. Germline values: CDR1 LGHDT, CDR2 YNNKEL (reference sequence). The V end was cut by 0 bases, the J end by 6 bases, with 8 bases between. The CDR3 has 14 residues. The CDR3 bases are TGTGCCAGCAGCCAAGAAATTAACGCCGGGGAGCTGTTTTTT. Translated, it gives CASSQEINAGELFF.

The V gene is TRBV20-1, the J gene TRBJ1-4; TRBD1 matches at 7 bases. The V segment lost 1 base and the J segment 7 bases; nucleotides outside the gene matches: 6. The CDR3 contains 14 residues. The germline V gene encodes CDR1 DFQATT and CDR2 SNEGSKA (reference sequence). The CDR3, as DNA: TGCAGTGCTAGAGTTGTCTCAGGGGGTGAAAAACTGTTTTTT. Amino acid sequence: CSARVVSGGEKLFF.

V is TRBV20-1 and J is TRBJ2-1, with 8 bases identical to TRBD2. CDR1 is DFQATT and CDR2 is SNEGSKA in the germline V gene (reference sequence). The V and J ends lost 4 bases and 2 bases, in that order; junction bases with no gene match: 4. The CDR3 has 14 amino acids. CDR3 sequence reads: CSAKGGGPYNEQFF. CDR3 nucleotides: TGCAGTGCTAAGGGCGGGGGGCCCTACAATGAGCAGTTCTTC.

In regard to this clonotype: At one end the junction does not follow the germline gene, possibly because of a read error. This chain links TRBV7-7 with TRBJ2-2, with 9 bases fitting TRBD1. This CDR3 region has 14 residues. CDR1 and CDR2 from the germline V gene are SSHAT and FNYEAQ (reference sequence). The CDR3 DNA reads as TGTGCTAGCAGCCCGGGACAGGGCTCCGGGGAGCTGTTTTTT. Amino acids: CASSPGQGSGELFF.

The CDR3 protein is CASSGSGGAGADTQYF. DNA of the CDR3: TGTGCCAGCAGCGGAAGCGGGGGGGCCGGGGCAGATACGCAGTATTTT. The gene calls are TRBV9 and TRBJ2-3, with 10 bases lining up with TRBD2. Trimming cost V 3 bases and J 4 bases; bases outside gene matches: 8. The CDR3 covers 16 residues. The germline V gene encodes CDR1 SGDLS and CDR2 YYNGEE.

In its sample, this clonotype was seen once. The chain has TRBV13 and TRBJ2-5, with 9 bases matching TRBD1. Per the germline V gene, CDR1 is PRHDT and CDR2 is FYEKMQ (reference sequence). The CDR3 is made up of 14 amino acids. V lost 3 bases and J lost 6; bases outside the gene matches: 5. CDR3 in amino acids: CASSLGQGPKTQYF. CDR3 nucleotide sequence: TGTGCCAGCAGCTTGGGACAGGGACCGAAGACCCAGTACTTC. Complete variable domain (other parts from reference TRBV13 and TRBJ2-5): AAGVIQSPRHLIKEKRETATLKCYPIPRHDTVYWYQQGPGQDPQFLISFYEKMQSDKGSIPDRFSAQQFSDYHSELNMSSLELGDSALYFCASSLGQGPKTQYFGPGTRLLVL.

The CDR3 loop is CASSHQVSYEQYV. In DNA, the CDR3 is TGTGCCAGCAGCCACCAGGTCTCCTACGAGCAGTACGTC. The rearrangement uses TRBV7-9 and TRBJ2-7; no firm D call. Germline CDR1 and CDR2: SEHNR and FQNEAQ (reference sequence). This CDR3 has 13 amino acids. The V and J ends lost 5 bases and 0 bases respectively, with 8 bases between them.

The chain combines TRBV5-1 with TRBJ1-1; D unresolved. The germline V gene encodes CDR1 SGHRS and CDR2 YFSETQ. Trimming cost V 1 base and J 3 bases, with 7 bases left between them. The CDR3 contains 13 residues. The DNA for the CDR3 is TGCGCCAGCAGCTTGATACGTGACACTGAAGCTTTCTTT. This gives the protein CASSLIRDTEAFF.

The genes are TRBV7-9 and TRBJ2-7; D possibly corresponds to TRBD2 (5 bases). The V gene lost 1 base and the J gene lost 8 bases, with 9 bases spanning the gap. CDR1 is SEHNR and CDR2 is FQNEAQ in the germline V gene (reference sequence). This CDR3 comprises 12 residues. The CDR3 DNA sequence: TGTGCCAGCAGCTTAGAGAGGGAGCAGCAGTACTTC. As protein: CASSLEREQQYF.